The 32 T cell receptor beta chains below all came from one sample that was sequenced in a study of CD8+ T cells in alopecia areata. As the sequencing template, cDNA was produced by extracting RNA and reverse transcribing it. Data came from immunoSEQ multiplex PCR; TCRdb stores just in-frame clones and leaves some out. The sample holds about 110,000 clones, and no clone turns up only once. The sample comprised lesional skin. These receptors all come from a C3H/HeJ mouse with alopecia areata. Strain haplotype (MHC): H2-k.

This clone has only a few counts. Gene labels here are mouse ones. The read ends 4 residues early relative to the CDR3; the germline J gene fills the gap. The chain carries TRBV14 and TRBJ2-5; TRBD1 agrees at 9 bases. CDR1 and CDR2 from the germline V gene are SGHDT and FRDEAV. The CDR3 contains 13 residues. The sequenced CDR3 bases are TGTGCCAGCAGTGGACAGGGGAGGGAC. Encoded protein: CASSGQGRD. The whole CDR3 protein is CASSGQGRDTQYF.

About this clone: Gene names denote mouse genes. This CDR3 reads CASGRDWGYYEQYF. The covered CDR3 bases are TGTGCCAGCGGTCGGGACTGGGGGTACTAT. This chain joins TRBV13-2 and TRBJ2-7, with 11 bases fitting TRBD2. Coverage ceases 4 residues before the CDR3 finishes, and the germline J gene fills in the end. From germline, CDR1 is NNHNN and CDR2 SYGAGS (reference sequence). This CDR3 contains 14 residues. The V gene end was trimmed by 4 bases and the J gene end by 3 bases; junction bases not matched to a gene: 3.

This clone has a handful of counts. The germline and genes are mouse ones. The CDR3 sequence: CTCSARGLTNERLFF. The sequenced part of the CDR3 DNA is TGCACCTGCAGTGCCAGGGGGCTGACCAACGAA. The chain recombines TRBV1 with TRBJ1-4, with 8 positions matching TRBD1. The CDR3 extends 4 residues past the end of the read, so its final part is completed from the germline J gene. CDR1 and CDR2 (germline): NSQYPW, LRSPGD (reference sequence). V shed 3 bases and J 3 bases; nucleotides not matched to a gene: 3. The CDR3 covers 15 residues.

This clone turned up a few times. The gene symbols are mouse symbols. The DNA ends 4 residues before the CDR3 does, and the rest of the CDR3 is filled in from the germline J gene. The chain combines TRBV17 with TRBJ1-1; 7 bases are a match to TRBD1. V shed 5 bases and J 4 bases; nucleotides not matched to a gene: 1. The CDR3 is 12 residues long. In germline, CDR1 is MNHDT, CDR2 YYDKIL. CDR3 residues: CASSGDSTEVFF. The DNA read from the CDR3 is TGTGCTAGCAGTGGGGACAGCACA.

There are many counts of this clone. The listed genes are named as in mouse. Coverage ceases 4 residues before the CDR3 finishes, and the germline J gene fills in the end. The rearrangement joins TRBV13-3 to TRBJ2-7, with 12 nucleotides matching TRBD2. CDR3 length: 16 amino acids. With V trimmed by 1 base and J by 1 base, 3 bases remained unmatched. Per the germline V gene, CDR1 is NNHDY and CDR2 is SYVADS. CDR3 sequence: CASSDPGTGGSYEQYF. Incomplete CDR3 DNA: TGTGCCAGCAGTGATCCCGGGACTGGGGGGTCCTAT.

About this clone: The gene names here belong to mouse. The read comes to an end 4 residues before the CDR3 does, leaving the germline J gene to fill in the end. This chain uses TRBV5 with TRBJ2-7, with a possible D match to TRBD2 (6 bases). This CDR3 is 13 amino acids long. The germline gives CDR1 LGHNA, CDR2 YNLKQL (reference sequence). The CDR3 bases that were read are TGTGCCAGCAGCCCCCCGGGGGGTTAT. Encoded protein: CASSPPGGY. The full CDR3 protein reads CASSPPGGYEQYF.

Remarks on this clone: At residue 13, the DNA translation does not agree with TCRdb's protein; the protein displayed here is the one encoded by the DNA. Mouse names are used for the genes. The sequenced fragment ends 3 residues before the CDR3 boundary, so the rest is inferred from the germline J gene. The chain carries TRBV1 and TRBJ1-3; 8 nucleotides agree with TRBD1. This CDR3 has 16 amino acids. The germline V gene encodes CDR1 NSQYPW and CDR2 LRSPGD (reference sequence). The trim removed 0 bases at V and 4 bases at J, leaving 5 bases unmatched. The sequenced CDR3 bases are TGCACCTGCAGTGCAGATCCCAGGGGGCAGGGAAATACG. It translates to CTCSADPRGQGNT. The whole CDR3 sequence is CTCSADPRGQGNTLYF. Full variable domain (rest looked up from reference TRBV1 and TRBJ1-3): VTLLEQNPRWRLVPRGQAVNLRCILKNSQYPWMSWYQQDLQKQLQWLFTLRSPGDKEVKSLPGADYLATRVTDTELRLQVANMSQGRTLYCTCSADPRGQGNTLYFGEGSRLIVV.

This clone came up a few times. The germline and genes are mouse ones. The read gets to within 4 residues of the CDR3 end, and the germline J gene fills in the rest. V and J are TRBV13-1 and TRBJ2-2, with 10 nucleotides matching TRBD2. With V trimmed by 0 bases and J by 3 bases, 5 bases remained unmatched. The CDR3 runs to 17 residues. From germline, CDR1 is NSHNY and CDR2 SYGAGN. CDR3 DNA (partial): TGTGCCAGCAGTGATGGCTGGGGGGGCGAAGACACCGGG. Protein: CASSDGWGGEDTG. The entire CDR3 reads CASSDGWGGEDTGQLYF.

This clone was recorded a few times. Mouse gene names and germline throughout. The read gets to within 4 residues of the CDR3 end, and the germline J gene fills in the rest. The rearrangement joins TRBV13-2 to TRBJ2-1; TRBD2 aligns across 8 bases. The CDR3 is 16 amino acids. The V segment lost 1 base and the J segment 3 bases; nucleotides outside the gene matches: 6. Germline assignment: CDR1 NNHNN and CDR2 SYGAGS (reference sequence). The covered CDR3 bases are TGTGCCAGCGGTGATATAGCTGGGGGGAGCTATGCT. As protein: CASGDIAGGSYA. The whole CDR3 sequence reads CASGDIAGGSYAEQFF.

This clone has more than one count but fewer than ten. The genes are named according to mouse. The CDR3 end falls 4 residues outside the read, so it is completed with the germline J gene. The V and J genes are TRBV19 and TRBJ2-2; TRBD1 might be the D (6 bases). V lost 6 bases and J 3 bases, leaving 12 bases between the germline ends. Germline V CDR1 and CDR2: FNHDT, SITEND (reference sequence). This CDR3 has 14 amino acids. CDR3 sequence: CASIQGTDTGQLYF. The sequenced part of the CDR3 DNA is TGTGCCAGCATACAGGGCACGGACACCGGG.

Turning to this clone: Each gene name is a mouse one. The read ends 4 residues early relative to the CDR3; the germline J gene fills the gap. The chain joins TRBV19 to TRBJ2-3, with 8 positions matching TRBD2. This CDR3 contains 14 residues. Germline V gives CDR1 FNHDT, CDR2 SITEND (reference sequence). Trimming cost V 6 bases and J 2 bases; bases outside gene matches: 5. CDR3 residues: CASKTGVTAETLYF. The part of the CDR3 DNA that was read is TGTGCCAGCAAGACTGGGGTAACTGCAGAA.

Comment on this clone: Genes and germline are mouse. The CDR3 is cut off 4 residues early in the read; its end comes from the germline J gene. The gene calls are TRBV13-3 and TRBJ1-4; D is ambiguous. CDR1 and CDR2 (germline): NNHDY, SYVADS. The CDR3 totals 16 residues. Trimming removed 0 bases from V and 0 bases from J, with 9 bases in between. CDR3 DNA, as far as it was read: TGTGCCAGCAGTGATGCGTCAGGTTTTTCCAACGAA. Translated, it gives CASSDASGFSNE. In full, the CDR3 reads CASSDASGFSNERLFF.

Of note for this clone: These gene names are mouse names. With the read ending 4 residues before the CDR3 end, the germline J gene is used to fill in that end. The chain has TRBV19 and TRBJ2-5, with a weak D call TRBD2 (5 bases). The CDR3 runs to 15 residues. Trimming took off 2 bases at V and 3 bases at J, with 13 bases between the two ends. CDR1 is FNHDT and CDR2 is SITEND in the germline V gene (reference sequence). CDR3 in amino acids: CASSIKGWEQDTQYF. Incomplete CDR3 DNA: TGTGCCAGCAGTATTAAGGGCTGGGAACAAGAC.

This clone was seen more than once but under ten times. Mouse gene names and germline throughout. The read stops 4 residues short of the end of the CDR3; the missing end is completed from the germline J gene. The chain is built from TRBV13-1 and TRBJ2-5; 10 nucleotides agree with TRBD2. CDR1 is NSHNY, CDR2 SYGAGN, per germline. The CDR3 extends over 13 amino acids. The CDR3 is CASRDWGYDTQYF. The CDR3 DNA, read in part, is TGTGCCAGCAGGGACTGGGGGTATGAC.

With respect to this clone: An end of the junction does not agree with germline; a read error may underlie this. Germline and genes: mouse. The read comes to an end 4 residues before the CDR3 does, leaving the germline J gene to fill in the end. The chain carries TRBV1 and TRBJ2-3; 12 nucleotides align to TRBD1. Germline CDR1 NSQYPW, CDR2 LRSPGD (reference sequence). The CDR3 covers 15 residues. This CDR3 is CPCSEWDRGQETLYF. Partial CDR3 DNA: TGCCCCTGCAGTGAGTGGGACAGGGGGCAAGAA.

This clone was picked up many times. Mouse gene names apply. The CDR3 goes on 4 residues after the read ends, and that part is filled in from the germline J gene. V gene TRBV13-3 combines with J gene TRBJ2-1; 10 bases map to TRBD1. There are 14 residues in the CDR3. Germline CDR1 reads NNHDY; CDR2 reads SYVADS. CDR3 sequence: CASSGDRGGAEQFF. The sequenced part of the CDR3 DNA is TGTGCCAGCAGTGGGGACAGGGGAGGGGCT.

This clone was seen only a few times. Any gene name here is a mouse gene name. The read terminates 4 residues ahead of where the CDR3 ends, so the germline J gene completes it. The V gene is TRBV1, the J gene TRBJ2-7; 10 nucleotides align to TRBD2. CDR1 is NSQYPW, CDR2 LRSPGD, per germline (reference sequence). CDR3 size: 15 residues. Here the CDR3 reads CTCSATPGLGYEQYF. CDR3 bases read: TGCACCTGCAGTGCCACTCCGGGACTGGGGTAT.

This clone was counted only a few times. Gene and germline names: mouse. The read ends 4 residues before the CDR3 terminus; that terminus is restored from the germline J gene. The V call is TRBV13-3, the J call TRBJ2-4, with 7 bases fitting TRBD1. Trimming cost V 7 bases and J 2 bases; bases outside gene matches: 7. CDR3 size: 14 residues. Germline CDR1 reads NNHDY; CDR2 reads SYVADS. The CDR3 DNA, read in part, is TGTGCCAGCGTGGCAGGGGGAGATCAAAAC. Its translation is CASVAGGDQN. The CDR3 in full is CASVAGGDQNTLYF.

In the case of this clone: Here the gene names and germline are mouse. Read coverage stops 4 residues before the CDR3 terminus; the germline J gene supplies the remainder. This chain uses TRBV13-3 with TRBJ1-1, with TRBD1 as a possible D gene (5 bases). Germline CDR1 and CDR2: NNHDY and SYVADS. The CDR3 is made up of 12 amino acids. CDR3 bases read: TGTGCCAGCAGAATCGGGGGGGGA. It is translated as CASRIGGG. The full CDR3 is CASRIGGGEVFF.

Only a few counts were recorded for this clone. Genes and germline come from the mouse. The read halts 4 residues ahead of the CDR3 end, with the missing end drawn from the germline J gene. The V and J genes are TRBV13-3 and TRBJ2-7; 9 bases are a match to TRBD1. The V gene end was trimmed by 0 bases and the J gene end by 1 base; junction bases not matched to a gene: 2. The CDR3 has 15 amino acids. Germline V gene sequence: CDR1 NNHDY, CDR2 SYVADS. CDR3 bases read: TGTGCCAGCAGTGATGCGGGACAGGGATCCTAT. It specifies CASSDAGQGSY. The CDR3 in full is CASSDAGQGSYEQYF.

Details on this clone: Mouse names are used for the genes. The read ends 4 residues shy of where the CDR3 ends; the end is completed using the germline J gene. The chain uses TRBV19 and TRBJ2-5; perhaps TRBD2 as D (6 bases). The CDR3 contains 13 residues. Looked up from germline, CDR1 is FNHDT and CDR2 is SITEND (reference sequence). V dropped 5 bases and J dropped 2 bases, with 9 bases sitting between them. Partial CDR3 DNA: TGTGCCAGCAGCCCTGGGGCCCAAGAC. Translated: CASSPGAQD. The full-length CDR3 reads as CASSPGAQDTQYF.

This clone has just a few counts. The listed genes are named as in mouse. The read ends 4 residues early relative to the CDR3; the germline J gene fills the gap. V and J are TRBV13-2 and TRBJ1-2, with a tentative D call TRBD1 (6 bases). The CDR3 is made up of 15 amino acids. Germline-derived CDR1 and CDR2 are NNHNN and SYGAGS (reference sequence). The CDR3 here is CASGAPGLGGRDYTF. The sequenced part of the CDR3 DNA is TGTGCCAGCGGTGCCCCGGGACTGGGGGGGCGC.

This clone was found a few times. Gene names are mouse gene names. The CDR3 end is not reached by the read, which stops 4 residues before it; the germline J gene fills it in. The chain links TRBV13-3 to TRBJ2-7; 9 nucleotides align to TRBD2. The length of the CDR3 is 15 residues. Germline CDR1 and CDR2: NNHDY and SYVADS. The CDR3 protein is CASSDALDWGYEQYF. The CDR3 DNA, read in part, is TGTGCCAGCAGTGATGCATTGGACTGGGGTTAT.

For this clone: The gene symbols are mouse symbols. The CDR3 end falls 4 residues outside the read, so it is completed with the germline J gene. The chain links TRBV13-3 to TRBJ1-4; D may be TRBD1 (5 bases). In germline, CDR1 is NNHDY, CDR2 SYVADS. This CDR3 is built from 16 residues. Trimming shortened V by 5 bases and J by 1 base, and 15 bases separated the two germline ends. CDR3 loop: CASSSQDSSSNERLFF. The sequenced CDR3 bases are TGTGCCAGCAGCTCCCAAGACAGTTCTTCCAACGAA.

This clone appeared a few times. Mouse gene names apply. The CDR3 goes on 4 residues after the read ends, and that part is filled in from the germline J gene. V usage is TRBV13-3 and J usage is TRBJ2-7; TRBD1 aligns across 7 bases. The CDR3 contains 14 residues. Germline assignment: CDR1 NNHDY and CDR2 SYVADS. The V gene end was trimmed by 2 bases and the J gene end by 3 bases; junction bases not matched to a gene: 5. The DNA read from the CDR3 is TGTGCCAGCAGTGACTGGGACAGACACTAT. Protein sequence: CASSDWDRHY. From start to end, the CDR3 is CASSDWDRHYEQYF.

Details on this clone: Gene and germline names: mouse. Read coverage stops 4 residues before the CDR3 terminus; the germline J gene supplies the remainder. This chain connects TRBV1 to TRBJ2-7, with 9 bases matching TRBD2. Per germline, CDR1 NSQYPW and CDR2 LRSPGD (reference sequence). The CDR3 runs to 15 residues. CDR3 region: CTCSADAGGGYEQYF. The CDR3 DNA, read in part, is TGCACCTGCAGTGCAGATGCTGGGGGGGGTTAT.

Note on this clone: Germline and genes here are mouse. Read data end 4 residues before the CDR3 end; the end is taken from the germline J gene. The chain employs TRBV19 and TRBJ1-4; 7 bases match TRBD1. The CDR3 is 12 residues long. The V and J ends lost 9 bases and 5 bases, in that order; junction bases with no gene match: 4. Germline CDR1 is FNHDT and CDR2 is SITEND (reference sequence). The CDR3 here is CATGTVNERLFF. The part of the CDR3 DNA that was read is TGTGCCACCGGGACAGTTAACGAA. Based on the CDR3 plus reference TRBV19 and TRBJ1-4, the full variable domain is GGIITQTPKFLIGQEGQKLTLKCQQNFNHDTMYWYRQDSGKGLRLIYYSITENDLQKGDLSEGYDASREKKSSFSLTVTSAQKNEMAVFLCATGTVNERLFFGHGTKLSVL.

This clone was counted between two and nine times. Gene names are the mouse ones. The CDR3 end lies 4 residues beyond the end of the read and is filled in from the germline J gene. The rearrangement uses TRBV1 and TRBJ2-7, with TRBD1 identical over 9 bases. CDR3 size: 16 residues. Germline CDR1 NSQYPW, CDR2 LRSPGD (reference sequence). Trimming at V came to 3 bases and at J to 1 base, leaving 7 bases not matched to a gene. The CDR3 spells CTCSASTGGRSYEQYF. CDR3 bases read: TGCACCTGCAGTGCCTCCACAGGGGGCAGATCCTAT.

A remark on this clone: Mouse gene names apply. With the read ending 4 residues before the CDR3 end, the germline J gene is used to fill in that end. The chain combines TRBV1 with TRBJ1-1; 9 positions agree with TRBD1. Germline CDR1 NSQYPW, CDR2 LRSPGD (reference sequence). V lost 7 bases to trimming and J lost 2 bases; unmatched junction nucleotides: 5. The CDR3 has 14 amino acids. The CDR3 bases that were read are TGCACCTGCACCCCGGGACAGGGTAACACA. Its protein product is CTCTPGQGNT. The whole CDR3 protein reads CTCTPGQGNTEVFF.

This clone was counted between two and nine times. Gene labels here are mouse ones. The covered CDR3 bases are TGTGCCAGCAGTGACGGCCGGGACAGGGGCAACTAT. Translated, it gives CASSDGRDRGNY. The whole CDR3 region reads CASSDGRDRGNYEQYF. The V and J genes are TRBV13-3 and TRBJ2-7; 10 nucleotides align to TRBD1. The missing CDR3 end, 4 residues past where the read stops, is filled in from the germline J gene. CDR1 and CDR2 from the germline V gene are NNHDY and SYVADS. The V segment lost 2 bases and the J segment 3 bases; nucleotides outside the gene matches: 8. The CDR3 runs to 16 residues.

This clone appeared a few times. Gene names are mouse gene names. The missing CDR3 end, 4 residues past where the read stops, is filled in from the germline J gene. The chain joins TRBV19 to TRBJ2-7; possible D gene TRBD1, 6 bases. The germline V gene encodes CDR1 FNHDT and CDR2 SITEND (reference sequence). Trimming removed 3 bases at V and 3 bases at J, with 10 bases between. This CDR3 comprises 13 residues. The CDR3 is CASSRTGNYEQYF. The part of the CDR3 DNA that was read is TGTGCCAGCAGTAGAACAGGGAACTAT.

A few counts support this clone. The translated DNA and TCRdb's protein are not identical at residue 11; the protein here was translated from the DNA. Mouse gene names apply. The sequence runs out 3 residues before the end of the CDR3; the remainder is reconstructed from the germline J gene. The gene calls are TRBV31 and TRBJ1-3; D gene ambiguous. Germline V CDR1 and CDR2: GKSSPN, SITVG. The length of the CDR3 is 14 residues. Trimming took 0 bases from V and 0 from J, leaving 6 bases between them. The CDR3 DNA, read in part, is TGTGCCTGGAGTCTCCTGGGTTCTGGAAATACG. It translates to CAWSLLGSGNT. The complete CDR3 reads CAWSLLGSGNTLYF.